One sample yielded the 2 T cell receptor beta chains listed below, sequenced in a study of glioma-infiltrating T cells after dendritic cell vaccination. TCRdb keeps only in-frame clones here, not all; method: immunoSEQ multiplex PCR. Here the sample spans around 90,000 clones, around three quarters being singletons. The material was blood, obtained before dendritic cell vaccination. The origin of the receptors is a human donor with glioblastoma.

The chain uses TRBV11-3 and TRBJ1-1, with D possibly TRBD1 on 6 matching bases. CDR1 is SGHNT, CDR2 YENEEA, per germline. V was clipped by 1 base and J by 4 bases, with 10 bases between them. The CDR3 length is 14 residues. CDR3 in amino acids: CASSLGGGVTEAFF. The CDR3 DNA sequence: TGTGCCAGCAGCTTAGGAGGGGGGGTCACTGAAGCTTTCTTT.

The V call is TRBV6-5, the J call TRBJ2-7; D perhaps matches TRBD1 (6 bases). CDR3 length: 15 amino acids. Germline-derived CDR1 and CDR2 are MNHEY and SVGAGI. V was clipped by 4 bases and J by 3 bases, with 16 bases between them. CDR3 loop: CASSLIQGPYYEQYF. The CDR3 DNA is TGTGCCAGCAGTTTAATACAGGGTCCATACTACGAGCAGTACTTC.